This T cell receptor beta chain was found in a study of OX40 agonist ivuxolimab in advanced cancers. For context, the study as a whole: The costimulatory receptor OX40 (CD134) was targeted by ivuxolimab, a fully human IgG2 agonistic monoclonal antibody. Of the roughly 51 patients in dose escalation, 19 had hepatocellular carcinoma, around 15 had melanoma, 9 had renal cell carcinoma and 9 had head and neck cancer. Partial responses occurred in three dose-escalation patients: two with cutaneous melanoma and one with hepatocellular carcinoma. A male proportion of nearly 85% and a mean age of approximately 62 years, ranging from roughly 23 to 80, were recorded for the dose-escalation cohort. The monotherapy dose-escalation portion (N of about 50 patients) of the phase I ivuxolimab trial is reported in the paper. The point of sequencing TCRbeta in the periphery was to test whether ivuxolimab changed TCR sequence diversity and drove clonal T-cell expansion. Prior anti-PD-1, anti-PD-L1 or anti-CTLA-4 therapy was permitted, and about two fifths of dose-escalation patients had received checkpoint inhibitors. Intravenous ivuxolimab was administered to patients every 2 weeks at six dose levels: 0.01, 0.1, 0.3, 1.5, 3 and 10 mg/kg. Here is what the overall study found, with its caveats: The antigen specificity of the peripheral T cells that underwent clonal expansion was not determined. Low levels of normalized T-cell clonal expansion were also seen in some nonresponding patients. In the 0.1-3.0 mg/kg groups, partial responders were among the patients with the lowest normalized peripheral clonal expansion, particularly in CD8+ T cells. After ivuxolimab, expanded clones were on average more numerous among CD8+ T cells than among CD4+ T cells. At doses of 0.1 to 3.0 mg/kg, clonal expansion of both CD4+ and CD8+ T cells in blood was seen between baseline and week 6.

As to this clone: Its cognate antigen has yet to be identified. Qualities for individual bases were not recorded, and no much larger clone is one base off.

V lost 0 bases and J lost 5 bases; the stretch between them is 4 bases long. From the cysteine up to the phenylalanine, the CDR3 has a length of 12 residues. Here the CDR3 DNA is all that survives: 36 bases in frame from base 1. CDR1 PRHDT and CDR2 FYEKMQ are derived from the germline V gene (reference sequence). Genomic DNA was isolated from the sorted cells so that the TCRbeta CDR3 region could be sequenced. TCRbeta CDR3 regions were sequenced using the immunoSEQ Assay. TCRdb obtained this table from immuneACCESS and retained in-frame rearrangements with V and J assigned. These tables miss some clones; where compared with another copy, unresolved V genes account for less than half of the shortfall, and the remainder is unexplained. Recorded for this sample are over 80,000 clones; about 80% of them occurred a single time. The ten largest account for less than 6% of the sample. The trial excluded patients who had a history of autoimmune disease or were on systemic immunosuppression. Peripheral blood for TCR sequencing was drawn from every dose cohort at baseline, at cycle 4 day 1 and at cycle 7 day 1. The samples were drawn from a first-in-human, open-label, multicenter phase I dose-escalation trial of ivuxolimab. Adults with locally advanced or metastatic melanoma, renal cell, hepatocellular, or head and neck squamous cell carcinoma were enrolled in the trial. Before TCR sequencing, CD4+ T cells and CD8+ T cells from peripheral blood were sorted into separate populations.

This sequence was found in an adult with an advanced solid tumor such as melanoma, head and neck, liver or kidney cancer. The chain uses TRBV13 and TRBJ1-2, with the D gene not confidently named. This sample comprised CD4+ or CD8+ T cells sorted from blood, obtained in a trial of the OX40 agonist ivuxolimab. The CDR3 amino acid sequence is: CASSLGTYGYTF. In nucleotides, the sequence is TGTGCCAGCAGCTTAGGGACATATGGCTACACCTTC.